This T cell receptor (beta chain) comes out of a study of CD8 T cell repertoires and HIV-1 epitope variants. Study summary: T cells were stimulated with Twenty-five Gag and Nef peptides separately.

Findings and caveats of the study: Of eight to ten antigen-specific beta clonotypes, about six appeared to cross-react with escape variants.

With respect to this clone: Its antigen is unknown.

Data came from immunoSEQ multiplex PCR; TCRdb stores just in-frame clones and leaves some out. Among 4,500 to 7,000 clones listed, approximately 62% were seen once. Per germline, CDR1 MNHEY and CDR2 SMNVEV (reference sequence). The CDR3 is made up of 17 amino acids. V was clipped by 3 bases and J by 2 bases; unmatched bases: 8. This chain connects TRBV27 to TRBJ2-2, with 8 nucleotides matching TRBD2. The sample comprised cultured CD8+ T cells derived from PBMCs. The TCR originated in a male donor with HIV. The CDR3 sequence is CASSFGGTRANTGELFF. CDR3 nucleotide sequence: TGTGCCAGCAGTTTTGGTGGGACTAGGGCCAACACCGGGGAGCTGTTTTTT.